These T cell receptor beta chains were read from a single sample in a study of blood T cell repertoires in COVID-19. Clones were read by immunoSEQ multiplex PCR, and TCRdb kept only the in-frame ones, dropping some. The repertoire consists of fewer than 400,000 clones, with roughly 85% occurring once and the leading ten covering around 3.4%. The sample was peripheral blood. Every receptor here comes from a woman under 30 with acute or convalescent COVID-19. Each CDR3 is given with its conserved first and last residue. D genes are given only for firm matches. Size is omitted from some rows. Given values are once, few, many or a class for expanded clones.

j_call v_call clone_size d_call cdr3_aa cdr3_nt
TRBJ2-5 TRBV28 NA TRBD2 CASRSRGGETQYF TGTGCCAGCAGGAGTAGGGGAGGGGAGACCCAGTACTTC
TRBJ2-7 TRBV10-3 NA NA CAISQTVGGEQYF TGTGCCATCAGTCAGACAGTAGGTGGCGAGCAGTACTTC
TRBJ2-5 TRBV5-6 NA NA CASSFPSGSNRETQYF TGTGCCAGCAGTTTCCCCTCGGGGAGTAATCGAGAGACCCAGTACTTC
TRBJ2-7 TRBV7-9 NA TRBD2 CASSLVAGWDEQYF TGTGCCAGCAGCTTAGTAGCGGGTTGGGACGAGCAGTACTTC
TRBJ1-2 TRBV24-1 NA NA CATSDSSGDGYTF TGTGCCACCAGTGATTCATCGGGGGATGGCTACACCTTC
TRBJ1-5 TRBV19 NA TRBD1 CASSAYRGGEPQHF TGTGCCAGTAGTGCCTACAGGGGTGGGGAGCCCCAGCATTTT
TRBJ2-2 TRBV27 NA NA CASSLWGQGVPGELFF TGTGCCAGCAGTTTGTGGGGACAAGGGGTCCCCGGGGAGCTGTTTTTT
TRBJ1-3 TRBV9 NA NA CASSVGTTGNTIYF TGTGCCAGCAGCGTTGGGACAACTGGAAACACCATATATTTT
TRBJ2-7 TRBV29-1 NA TRBD2 CSVGITGTRGLEQYF TGCAGCGTTGGAATTACCGGGACTAGGGGCCTCGAGCAGTACTTC
TRBJ2-1 TRBV6-5 NA NA CAAGPTGSYNEQFF TGTGCCGCGGGACCTACAGGCTCCTACAATGAGCAGTTCTTC
TRBJ2-6 TRBV27 once NA CASSISLASGSGANVLTF TGTGCCAGCAGTATTTCCCTAGCGTCTGGTTCTGGGGCCAACGTCCTGACTTTC
TRBJ2-3 TRBV6-4 NA TRBD1 CASSSTGSTDTQYF TGTGCCAGCAGTTCGACAGGGAGCACAGATACGCAGTATTTT
TRBJ2-7 TRBV4-2 NA NA CASSQDLSSGPSYEQYF TGTGCCAGCAGCCAAGATCTCTCGAGCGGGCCATCCTACGAGCAGTACTTC
TRBJ2-3 TRBV7-2 once TRBD2 CASSLDRAGGRDTQYF TGTGCCAGCAGCTTAGACCGAGCGGGAGGAAGGGATACGCAGTATTTT
TRBJ2-1 TRBV18 NA TRBD2 CASSLSGSSYNEQFF TGTGCCAGCTCACTAAGCGGGAGCTCCTACAATGAGCAGTTCTTC
TRBJ2-7 TRBV2 NA TRBD2 CASSPGTIHEQYF TGTGCCAGCAGTCCCGGGACTATTCACGAGCAGTACTTC
TRBJ2-5 TRBV5-1 NA TRBD2 CASTLAGSGGFETQYF TGCGCCAGCACCCTAGCGGGTAGCGGGGGGTTTGAGACCCAGTACTTC
TRBJ2-1 TRBV5-1 NA TRBD2 CASSLLAGGPGEQFF TGCGCCAGCAGCTTACTAGCGGGGGGGCCGGGTGAGCAGTTCTTC
TRBJ2-1 TRBV4-1 NA TRBD2 CASSHSGGYNEQFF TGCGCCAGCAGCCATAGCGGGGGGTACAATGAGCAGTTCTTC
TRBJ1-2 TRBV9 NA NA CASSVEGTNYGYTF TGTGCCAGCAGCGTAGAGGGGACTAACTATGGCTACACCTTC
TRBJ1-1 TRBV19 NA NA CASSITRGDEAFF TGTGCCAGTAGTATAACCAGGGGAGATGAAGCTTTCTTT
TRBJ2-1 TRBV27 NA NA CASSSGVKQFF TGTGCCAGCTCATCAGGGGTTAAGCAGTTCTTC
TRBJ2-1 TRBV28 NA NA CASSFGSQASSYNEQFF TGTGCCAGCAGTTTTGGATCTCAGGCGAGCTCCTACAATGAGCAGTTCTTC
TRBJ1-3 TRBV9 NA NA CASSVDRSWGSNTIYF TGTGCCAGCAGCGTAGACCGCTCATGGGGCTCAAACACCATATATTTT
TRBJ2-1 TRBV5-6 NA NA CASSIELRVYNEQFF TGTGCCAGCAGCATAGAGCTCCGAGTCTACAATGAGCAGTTCTTC
TRBJ2-1 TRBV11-1 NA TRBD2 CASSLGGRVGQFF TGTGCCAGCAGCTTAGGCGGGAGAGTCGGGCAGTTCTTC
TRBJ2-6 TRBV4-2 NA TRBD2 CASSQEGLAGAGANVLTF TGTGCCAGCAGCCAAGAGGGATTAGCGGGGGCCGGGGCCAACGTCCTGACTTTC